The rows below give T cell receptor beta chains drawn from one sample of a study of blood T cell repertoires in COVID-19. TCRdb's copy holds only in-frame clones and misses some; the assay was immunoSEQ multiplex PCR. The data hold about 110,000 clones, with about three quarters observed a single time. What was sequenced was peripheral blood. Receptors were obtained from a woman aged 40-49 years with acute or convalescent COVID-19. Each CDR3 is given with its conserved first and last residue.

v_call cdr3_aa
TRBV28 CASSSLGEASYGYTF
TRBV7-7 CASSPGQTMGEQFF
TRBV9 CASSVGLQGSGHTGELFF
TRBV19 CASSIVTSGGTYEQYF
TRBV3-1/TRBV3-2 CASSRRGGGETQYF
TRBV28 CASRGGQQIEAFF
TRBV30 CAWRDYTGPYGYTF
TRBV5-1 CASSIGQPGNTEAFF
TRBV5-6 CASSHGEYSNQPQHF
TRBV7-2 CASSPNGAEAFF
TRBV5-1 CATNHAGGGPNEQFF
TRBV12-3/TRBV12-4 CASSSRYGYTF
TRBV6-5 CASRRTRDRGYEQFF
TRBV30 CAWSGGSIYGYTF
TRBV7-2 CASSLGASSYNEQFF
TRBV5-4 CASSLGTSLTDTQYF
TRBV2 CASNLGTGSYEQYF
TRBV30 CARKRDSGANVLTF
TRBV18 CASSPTGGADTQYF
TRBV5-1 CASSAGGTTGNTIYF
TRBV28 CASSCSGHFCPTYGYTF
TRBV12-3/TRBV12-4 CASSHRGEQYF
TRBV5-1 CASSHGQGSQYGYTF
TRBV5-1 CASSLGYGTGSPLHF
TRBV24-1 CATSDSTGGSSYNEQFF
TRBV3-1/TRBV3-2 CASSPTGLSETQYF
TRBV6-5 CASSWSGINEQYF
TRBV5-4 CASSLVGALTGEFF